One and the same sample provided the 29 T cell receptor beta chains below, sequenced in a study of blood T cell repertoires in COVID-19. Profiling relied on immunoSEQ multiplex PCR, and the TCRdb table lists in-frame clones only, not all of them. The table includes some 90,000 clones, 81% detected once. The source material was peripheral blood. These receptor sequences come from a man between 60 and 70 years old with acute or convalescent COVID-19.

The CDR3, as DNA: TGTGCCAGCTCCCAAAGGACGGGAATGAACACTGAAGCTTTCTTT. Its protein product is CASSQRTGMNTEAFF. The genes are TRBV18 and TRBJ1-1, with unresolved D. V lost 6 bases, J lost 0 bases, and 14 bases lay in between. The CDR3 totals 15 residues. Germline-derived CDR1 and CDR2 are KGHSH and LQKENI.

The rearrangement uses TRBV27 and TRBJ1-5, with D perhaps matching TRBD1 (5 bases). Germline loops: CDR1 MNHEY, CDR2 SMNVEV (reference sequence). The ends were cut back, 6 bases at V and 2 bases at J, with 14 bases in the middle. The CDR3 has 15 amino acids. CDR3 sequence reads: CASSGQGWGNQPQHF. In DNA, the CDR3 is TGTGCCAGCAGCGGGCAGGGCTGGGGCAATCAGCCCCAGCATTTT.

DNA of the CDR3: TGTGCCAGCAGCTCGACAGGGATTGGAGGCTACACCTTC. This encodes CASSSTGIGGYTF. The chain carries TRBV6-2 or TRBV6-3 and TRBJ1-2; 7 bases are shared with TRBD1. From germline, CDR1 is MNHEY and CDR2 SVGEGT. V gave up 6 bases and J gave up 8 bases; unmatched junction bases: 9. This CDR3 has 13 amino acids.

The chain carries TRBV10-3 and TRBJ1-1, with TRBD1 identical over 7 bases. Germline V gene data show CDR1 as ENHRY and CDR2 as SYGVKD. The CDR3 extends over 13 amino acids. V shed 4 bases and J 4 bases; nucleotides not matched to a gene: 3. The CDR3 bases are TGTGCCATCAGTGTGGCAGGGGGCACTGAAGCTTTCTTT. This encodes CAISVAGGTEAFF.

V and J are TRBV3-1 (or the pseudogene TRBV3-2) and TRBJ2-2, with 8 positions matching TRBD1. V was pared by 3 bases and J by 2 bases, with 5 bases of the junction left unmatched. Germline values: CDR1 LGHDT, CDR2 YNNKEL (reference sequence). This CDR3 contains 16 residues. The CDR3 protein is CASSQRTGTNTGELFF. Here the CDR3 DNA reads TGTGCCAGCAGCCAGAGGACAGGGACAAACACCGGGGAGCTGTTTTTT.

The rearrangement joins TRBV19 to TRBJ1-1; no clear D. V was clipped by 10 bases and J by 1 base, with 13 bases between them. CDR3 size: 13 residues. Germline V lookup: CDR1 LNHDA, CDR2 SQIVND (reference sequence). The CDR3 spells CATMRQKNTEAFF. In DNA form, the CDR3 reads TGTGCCACTATGAGGCAGAAGAACACTGAAGCTTTCTTT. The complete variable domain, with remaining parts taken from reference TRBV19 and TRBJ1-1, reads DGGITQSPKYLFRKEGQNVTLSCEQNLNHDAMYWYRQDPGQGLRLIYYSQIVNDFQKGDIAEGYSVSREKKESFPLTVTSAQKNPTAFYLCATMRQKNTEAFFGQGTRLTVV.

The CDR3 nucleotides read TGTGCCAGCAGTTTATTTCGGACAGGGGGCGCAGATACGCAGTATTTT. Amino acids: CASSLFRTGGADTQYF. V is TRBV27 and J is TRBJ2-3, with 11 bases aligning to TRBD1. The trim removed 1 base at V and 4 bases at J, leaving 4 bases unmatched. The CDR3 loop spans 16 amino acids. CDR1 is MNHEY and CDR2 is SMNVEV in the germline V gene (reference sequence).

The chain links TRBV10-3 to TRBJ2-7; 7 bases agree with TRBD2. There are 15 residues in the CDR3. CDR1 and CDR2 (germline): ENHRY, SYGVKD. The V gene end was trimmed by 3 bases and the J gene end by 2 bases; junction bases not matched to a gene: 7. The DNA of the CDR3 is TGTGCCATCAGTGAAAACGGGGGGTCCCCCTACGAGCAGTACTTC. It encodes CAISENGGSPYEQYF.

The CDR3, as DNA: TGTGCCAGCAGCCAAGCACTAGCGGGAGAGACCCAGTACTTC. Protein product: CASSQALAGETQYF. The chain recombines TRBV4-2 with TRBJ2-5; 9 nucleotides match TRBD2. Germline V gene lookup returns CDR1 LGHNA and CDR2 YNFKEQ. The CDR3 runs to 14 residues. The trim removed 1 base at V and 4 bases at J, leaving 1 base unmatched.

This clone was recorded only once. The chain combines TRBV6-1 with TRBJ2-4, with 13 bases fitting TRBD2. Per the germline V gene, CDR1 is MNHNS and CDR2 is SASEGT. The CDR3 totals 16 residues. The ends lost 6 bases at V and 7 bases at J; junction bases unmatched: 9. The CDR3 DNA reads TGTGCCAGCAGCGAATGGACTAGCGGGAGTCGGAACATTCAGTACTTC. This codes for CASSEWTSGSRNIQYF.

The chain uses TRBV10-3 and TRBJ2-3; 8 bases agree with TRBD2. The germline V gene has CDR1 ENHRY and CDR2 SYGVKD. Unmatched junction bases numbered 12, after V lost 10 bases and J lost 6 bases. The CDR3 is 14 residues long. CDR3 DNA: TGTGCCACGACAGGAGGAGCTAGCGGGGATACGCAGTATTTT. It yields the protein CATTGGASGDTQYF.

The CDR3 reads CASSLRTVNTEAFF. CDR3 DNA sequence: TGTGCCAGCAGCCTAAGGACAGTGAACACTGAAGCTTTCTTT. The gene calls are TRBV7-9 and TRBJ1-1; tentative D call: TRBD1 (6 bases). The CDR3 runs 14 residues. In germline, CDR1 is SEHNR, CDR2 FQNEAQ (reference sequence). The V end lost 5 bases, the J end lost 0 bases, and 10 bases lay between the germline ends.

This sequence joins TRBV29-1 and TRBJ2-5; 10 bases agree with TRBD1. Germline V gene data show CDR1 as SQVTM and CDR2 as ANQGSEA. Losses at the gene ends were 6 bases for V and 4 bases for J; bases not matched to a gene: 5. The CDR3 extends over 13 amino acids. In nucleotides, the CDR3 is TGCAGCGTCTCTAGGACAGGGGGAGAGACCCAGTACTTC. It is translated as CSVSRTGGETQYF. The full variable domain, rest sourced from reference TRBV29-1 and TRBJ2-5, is SAVISQKPSRDICQRGTSLTIQCQVDSQVTMMFWYRQQPGQSLTLIATANQGSEATYESGFVIDKFPISRPNLTFSTLTVSNMSPEDSSIYLCSVSRTGGETQYFGPGTRLLVL.

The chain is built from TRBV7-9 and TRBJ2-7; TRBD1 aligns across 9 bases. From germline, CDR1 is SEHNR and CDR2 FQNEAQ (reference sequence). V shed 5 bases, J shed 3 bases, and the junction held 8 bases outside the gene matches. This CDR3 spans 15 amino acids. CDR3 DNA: TGTGCCAGCAGCCTCCCTGGGACAGGGAACTACGAGCAGTACTTC. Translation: CASSLPGTGNYEQYF. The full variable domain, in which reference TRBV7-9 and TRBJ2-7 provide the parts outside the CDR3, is DTGVSQNPRHKITKRGQNVTFRCDPISEHNRLYWYRQTLGQGPEFLTYFQNEAQLEKSRLLSDRFSAERPKGSFSTLEIQRTEQGDSAMYLCASSLPGTGNYEQYFGPGTRLTVT.

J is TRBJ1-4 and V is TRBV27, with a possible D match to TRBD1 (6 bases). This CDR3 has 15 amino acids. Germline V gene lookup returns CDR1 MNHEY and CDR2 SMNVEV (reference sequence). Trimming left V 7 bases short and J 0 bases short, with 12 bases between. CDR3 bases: TGTGCCAGCAATTTCAGGGGCGCAACTAATGAAAAACTGTTTTTT. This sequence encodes CASNFRGATNEKLFF. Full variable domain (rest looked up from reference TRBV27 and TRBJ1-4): EAQVTQNPRYLITVTGKKLTVTCSQNMNHEYMSWYRQDPGLGLRQIYYSMNVEVTDKGDVPEGYKVSRKEKRNFPLILESPSPNQTSLYFCASNFRGATNEKLFFGSGTQLSVL.

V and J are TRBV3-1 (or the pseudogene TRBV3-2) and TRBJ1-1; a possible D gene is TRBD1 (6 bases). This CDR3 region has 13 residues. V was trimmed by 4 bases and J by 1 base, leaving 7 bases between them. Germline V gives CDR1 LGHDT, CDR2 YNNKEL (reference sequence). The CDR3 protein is CASSLGGNTEAFF. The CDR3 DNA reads TGTGCCAGCAGCCTAGGGGGGAACACTGAAGCTTTCTTT.

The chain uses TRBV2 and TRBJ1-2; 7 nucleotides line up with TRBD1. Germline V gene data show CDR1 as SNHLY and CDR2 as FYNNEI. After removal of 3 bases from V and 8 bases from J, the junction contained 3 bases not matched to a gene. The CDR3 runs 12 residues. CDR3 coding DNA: TGTGCCAGCAGTGATGACAGGGACGGCTACACCTTC. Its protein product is CASSDDRDGYTF.

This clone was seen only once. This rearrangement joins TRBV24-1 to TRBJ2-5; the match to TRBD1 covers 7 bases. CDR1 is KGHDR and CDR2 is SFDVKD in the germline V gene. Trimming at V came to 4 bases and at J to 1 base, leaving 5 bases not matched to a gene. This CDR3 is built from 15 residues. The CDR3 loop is CATSDPGTVQETQYF. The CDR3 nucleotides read TGTGCCACCAGTGACCCCGGGACAGTCCAAGAGACCCAGTACTTC.

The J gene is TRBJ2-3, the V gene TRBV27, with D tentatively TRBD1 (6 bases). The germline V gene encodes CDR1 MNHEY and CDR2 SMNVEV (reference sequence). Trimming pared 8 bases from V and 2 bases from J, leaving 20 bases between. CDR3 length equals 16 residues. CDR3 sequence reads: CASRSPRQEITDTQYF. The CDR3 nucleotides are TGTGCCAGCCGCTCTCCGAGACAGGAGATCACAGATACGCAGTATTTT.

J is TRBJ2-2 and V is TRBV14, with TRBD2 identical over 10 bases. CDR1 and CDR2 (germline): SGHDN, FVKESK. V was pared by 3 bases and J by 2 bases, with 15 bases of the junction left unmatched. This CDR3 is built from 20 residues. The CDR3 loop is CASSHFRGRLAGDNTGELFF. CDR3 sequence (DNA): TGTGCCAGCAGCCATTTTCGGGGACGGCTAGCGGGGGACAACACCGGGGAGCTGTTTTTT. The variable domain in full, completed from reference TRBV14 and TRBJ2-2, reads EAGVTQFPSHSVIEKGQTVTLRCDPISGHDNLYWYRRVMGKEIKFLLHFVKESKQDESGMPNNRFLAERTGGTYSTLKVQPAELEDSGVYFCASSHFRGRLAGDNTGELFFGEGSRLTVL.

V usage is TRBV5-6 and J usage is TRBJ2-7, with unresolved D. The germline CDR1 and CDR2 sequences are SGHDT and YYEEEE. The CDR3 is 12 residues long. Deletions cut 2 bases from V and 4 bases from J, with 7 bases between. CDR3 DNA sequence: TGTGCCAGCAGCTTCCAGGCTTACGAGCAGTACTTC. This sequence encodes CASSFQAYEQYF.

The CDR3 sequence is CASSLLSGTNQETQYF. The DNA for the CDR3 is TGTGCCAGCAGCTTATTGTCTGGGACTAACCAAGAGACCCAGTACTTC. V gene TRBV7-2 combines with J gene TRBJ2-5; 7 bases line up with TRBD2. The CDR3 is 16 amino acids. From germline, CDR1 is SGHTA and CDR2 FQGNSA. V shed 2 bases and J 0 bases; nucleotides not matched to a gene: 6. Drawing the rest from reference TRBV7-2 and TRBJ2-5, the complete variable domain is GAGVSQSPSNKVTEKGKDVELRCDPISGHTALYWYRQSLGQGLEFLIYFQGNSAPDKSGLPSDRFSAERTGGSVSTLTIQRTQQEDSAVYLCASSLLSGTNQETQYFGPGTRLLVL.

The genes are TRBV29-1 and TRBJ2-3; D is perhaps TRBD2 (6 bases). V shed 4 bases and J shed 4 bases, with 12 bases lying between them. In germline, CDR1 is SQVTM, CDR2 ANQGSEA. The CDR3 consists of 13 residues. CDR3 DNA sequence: TGCAGCGTTGGGAGGGCGGGTTCAGATACGCAGTATTTT. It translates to CSVGRAGSDTQYF.

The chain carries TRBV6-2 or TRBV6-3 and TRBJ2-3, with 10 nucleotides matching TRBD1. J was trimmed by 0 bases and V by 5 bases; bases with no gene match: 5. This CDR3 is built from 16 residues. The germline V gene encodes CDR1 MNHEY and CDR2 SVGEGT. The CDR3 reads CASSRQGARSTDTQYF. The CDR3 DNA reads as TGTGCCAGCAGTCGACAGGGGGCAAGGAGCACAGATACGCAGTATTTT.

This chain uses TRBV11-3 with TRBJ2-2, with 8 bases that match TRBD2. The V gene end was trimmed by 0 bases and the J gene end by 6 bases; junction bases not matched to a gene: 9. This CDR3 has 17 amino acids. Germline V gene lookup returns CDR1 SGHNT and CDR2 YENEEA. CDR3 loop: CASSLDRGGRRAGELFF. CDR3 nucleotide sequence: TGTGCCAGCAGCTTAGATCGGGGCGGGAGGAGGGCCGGGGAGCTGTTTTTT.

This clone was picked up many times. This CDR3 is CASRQGTYEQYF. DNA of the CDR3: TGTGCCAGCAGACAGGGGACCTACGAGCAGTACTTC. V usage is TRBV19 and J usage is TRBJ2-7, with 8 bases matching TRBD1. From germline, CDR1 is LNHDA and CDR2 SQIVND (reference sequence). The CDR3 has 12 amino acids. With V trimmed by 9 bases and J by 2 bases, 3 bases remained unmatched.

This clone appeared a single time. The CDR3 coding sequence is TGTGCCAGCAGAGAGGGAAACACCGGGGAGCTGTTTTTT. Translation: CASREGNTGELFF. The chain joins TRBV13 to TRBJ2-2; a weak D match, TRBD2 (5 bases). This CDR3 region has 13 residues. CDR1 and CDR2 from the germline V gene are PRHDT and FYEKMQ (reference sequence). Between the trimmed V and J ends, which lost 6 bases and 2 bases, there was a span of 7 bases. The full variable domain, with the rest looked up from reference TRBV13 and TRBJ2-2, is AAGVIQSPRHLIKEKRETATLKCYPIPRHDTVYWYQQGPGQDPQFLISFYEKMQSDKGSIPDRFSAQQFSDYHSELNMSSLELGDSALYFCASREGNTGELFFGEGSRLTVL.

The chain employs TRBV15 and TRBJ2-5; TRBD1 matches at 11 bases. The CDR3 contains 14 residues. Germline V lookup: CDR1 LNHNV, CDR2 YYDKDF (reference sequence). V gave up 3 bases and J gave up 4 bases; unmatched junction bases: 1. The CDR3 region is CATSSGTGGETQYF. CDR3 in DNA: TGTGCCACCAGCAGCGGGACAGGGGGAGAGACCCAGTACTTC.

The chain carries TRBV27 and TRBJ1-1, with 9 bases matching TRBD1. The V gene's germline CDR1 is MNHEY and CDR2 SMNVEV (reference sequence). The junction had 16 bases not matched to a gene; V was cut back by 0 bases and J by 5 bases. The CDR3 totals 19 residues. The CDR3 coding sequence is TGTGCCAGCAGTTTATCGTATGGAGGGGGGACAGGGACCCGAACTGAAGCTTTCTTT. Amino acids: CASSLSYGGGTGTRTEAFF.